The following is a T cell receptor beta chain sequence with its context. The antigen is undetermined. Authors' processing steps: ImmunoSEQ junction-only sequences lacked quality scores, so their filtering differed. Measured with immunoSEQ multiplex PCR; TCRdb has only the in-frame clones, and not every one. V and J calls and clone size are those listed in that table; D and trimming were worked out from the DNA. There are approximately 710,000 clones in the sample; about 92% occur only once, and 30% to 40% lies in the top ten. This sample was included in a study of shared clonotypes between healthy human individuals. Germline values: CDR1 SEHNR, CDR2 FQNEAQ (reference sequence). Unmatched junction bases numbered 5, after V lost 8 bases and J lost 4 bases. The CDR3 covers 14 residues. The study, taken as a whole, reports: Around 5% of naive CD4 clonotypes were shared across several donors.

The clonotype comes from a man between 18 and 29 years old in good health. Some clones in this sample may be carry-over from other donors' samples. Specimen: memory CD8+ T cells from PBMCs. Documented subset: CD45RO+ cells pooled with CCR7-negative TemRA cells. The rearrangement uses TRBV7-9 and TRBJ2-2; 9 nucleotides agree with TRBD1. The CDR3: CASFGTGITGELFF. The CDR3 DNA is TGTGCCAGCTTCGGGACAGGGATCACCGGGGAGCTGTTTTTT.